The 29 T cell receptor beta chains in this list originate from one sample, sequenced in a study of T cell responses to AZD1222 COVID-19 vaccine. Profiling relied on immunoSEQ multiplex PCR, and the TCRdb table lists in-frame clones only, not all of them. This sample has some 180,000 clones, with approximately 92% found just once. The sample in question was peripheral blood, obtained on day 0 of AZD1222 vaccination. All receptors derive from an adult in good health.

V is TRBV2 and J is TRBJ2-5; weak D call: TRBD2 (7 bases). From germline, CDR1 is SNHLY and CDR2 FYNNEI. V was clipped by 2 bases and J by 2 bases, with 15 bases between them. The CDR3 has 16 residues. CDR3 coding DNA: TGTGCCAGCAGTGAACGGGGCAGGGGAGGGCAAGAGACCCAGTACTTC. Its translation is CASSERGRGGQETQYF.

This chain joins TRBV18 and TRBJ1-2; 8 bases are a match to TRBD1. Germline trimming cut 5 bases from V and 7 bases from J; bases unmatched to any gene: 9. The length of the CDR3 is 14 residues. The V gene's germline CDR1 is KGHSH and CDR2 LQKENI. CDR3 DNA sequence: TGTGCCAGCTCAGGGGACAGGACAGGCGGTGGCTACACCTTC. Protein product: CASSGDRTGGGYTF.

The V gene is TRBV6-5, the J gene TRBJ2-7; D may match TRBD1 or TRBD2 (5 bases each). Trimming removed 9 bases from V and 2 bases from J, with 14 bases in between. Germline V lookup: CDR1 MNHEY, CDR2 SVGAGI. CDR3 length: 13 residues. Here the CDR3 DNA reads TGTGCCAGTTCCCGGGACGGAGCCTACGAGCAGTACGTC. Residues: CASSRDGAYEQYV.

Written as DNA, the CDR3 is TGCGCCAGCAGTGAGAACGCGGGGACTGAAGCTTTCTTT. This codes for CASSENAGTEAFF. The gene calls are TRBV10-1 and TRBJ1-1; D gene ambiguous. The CDR3 has 13 amino acids. Per the germline V gene, CDR1 is WNHNN and CDR2 is SYGVQD (reference sequence). The V end was cut by 2 bases, the J end by 5 bases, with 9 bases between.

The chain is built from TRBV5-5 and TRBJ1-2; weak D call: TRBD1 (6 bases). The V end lost 4 bases, the J end lost 2 bases, and 9 bases lay between the germline ends. Germline V gives CDR1 SGHKS, CDR2 YYEKEE (reference sequence). The CDR3 loop spans 13 amino acids. The CDR3 spells CASSPGQNYGYTF. The CDR3 DNA reads TGTGCCAGCAGCCCCGGACAGAACTATGGCTACACCTTC.

This chain uses TRBV5-6 with TRBJ2-7; D is ambiguous. Trimming took 2 bases from V and 9 from J, leaving 12 bases between them. The CDR3 extends over 12 amino acids. Germline V gene data show CDR1 as SGHDT and CDR2 as YYEEEE. Here the CDR3 DNA reads TGTGCCAGCAGCTTAGGCACTTCCTGGCAGTACTTC. Its protein product is CASSLGTSWQYF.

V gene TRBV7-3 combines with J gene TRBJ2-1; perhaps D is TRBD1 or TRBD2 (5 bases each). The CDR3 is 15 residues long. V lost 0 bases and J 9 bases, leaving 15 bases between the germline ends. The germline gives CDR1 SGHTA, CDR2 FQGTGA. In DNA form, the CDR3 reads TGTGCCAGCAGCTTAACCCAGGGCGGCAGCGGTGAGCAGTTCTTC. Its protein is CASSLTQGGSGEQFF.

This chain links TRBV5-1 with TRBJ2-3, with no clear D. This CDR3 spans 12 amino acids. V lost 4 bases to trimming and J lost 1 base, with 4 bases between them. Germline V lookup: CDR1 SGHRS, CDR2 YFSETQ. CDR3 nucleotide sequence: TGCGCCAGCAGCCCCGGCACAGATACGCAGTATTTT. The encoded protein is CASSPGTDTQYF.

This clone has just a few counts. The chain combines TRBV27 with TRBJ1-2; 9 positions match TRBD1. Looked up from germline, CDR1 is MNHEY and CDR2 is SMNVEV (reference sequence). V trimming: 6 bases; J trimming: 1 base; junction bases outside the gene matches: 9. The CDR3 has 16 amino acids. Here the CDR3 DNA reads TGTGCCAGCAGCCGTTATACAGGGGGCTTTAACTATGGCTACACCTTC. It yields the protein CASSRYTGGFNYGYTF.

V and J are TRBV28 and TRBJ1-1; D not certain. This CDR3 region has 11 residues. The V gene lost 5 bases and the J gene lost 0 bases, with 1 base spanning the gap. Germline lookup yields CDR1 MDHEN and CDR2 SYDVKM. CDR3 sequence: CASSVNTEAFF. DNA of the CDR3: TGTGCCAGCAGTGTGAACACTGAAGCTTTCTTT. The variable domain in full, with the rest retrieved from reference TRBV28 and TRBJ1-1, is DVKVTQSSRYLVKRTGEKVFLECVQDMDHENMFWYRQDPGLGLRLIYFSYDVKMKEKGDIPEGYSVSREKKERFSLILESASTNQTSMYLCASSVNTEAFFGQGTRLTVV.

This clone was detected a few times. J is TRBJ1-2 and V is TRBV7-2; D is possibly TRBD1 (5 bases). This CDR3 contains 14 residues. The germline gives CDR1 SGHTA, CDR2 FQGNSA. The V and J ends lost 4 bases and 0 bases respectively, with 9 bases between them. The DNA for the CDR3 is TGTGCCAGCAGCTCGGGACGGACTAACTATGGCTACACCTTC. Its translation: CASSSGRTNYGYTF.

Worth noting for this clone: The sample holds other DNA sequences that translate to the same CDR3. The genes are TRBV5-1 and TRBJ1-1; 7 nucleotides match TRBD1. J gave up 5 bases and V 4 bases, and 2 bases lay outside the gene matches. This CDR3 region has 12 residues. Germline values: CDR1 SGHRS, CDR2 YFSETQ. The CDR3 DNA reads TGCGCCAGCAGCCCAGGGGGTACTGAAGCTTTCTTT. It specifies CASSPGGTEAFF.

The chain couples TRBV5-4 to TRBJ2-7; TRBD1 agrees at 9 bases. This CDR3 region has 14 residues. J gave up 3 bases and V 5 bases, and 6 bases lay outside the gene matches. Per germline, CDR1 SGHNT and CDR2 YYREEE (reference sequence). The DNA for the CDR3 is TGTGCCAGCAGTTCGACAGGGGGAAGCTACGAGCAGTACTTC. Its translation is CASSSTGGSYEQYF.

Points on this clone: The sample contains more than one DNA sequence encoding this CDR3. The chain employs TRBV12-3 or TRBV12-4 and TRBJ1-2; tentative D call: TRBD1 (6 bases). V lost 5 bases and J lost 2, with 9 bases in between. The CDR3 has 13 residues. CDR3 sequence reads: CASSPDRNYGYTF. The CDR3 DNA follows: TGTGCCAGCAGTCCCGACAGGAACTATGGCTACACCTTC.

The rearrangement joins TRBV4-2 to TRBJ1-2; D unclear. V lost 0 bases and J 7 bases, leaving 12 bases between the germline ends. The germline V gene has CDR1 LGHNA and CDR2 YNFKEQ. The CDR3 length is 14 residues. CDR3 bases: TGTGCCAGCAGCCAAGATTGGAGGACTACTGGCTACACCTTC. It is translated as CASSQDWRTTGYTF.

Note on this clone: It differs at one base from a far larger clone, so likely a read error. CDR3 amino acids: CASSLKPNTGELFF. As DNA, the CDR3 is TGTGCCAGCAGCTTAAAACCGAACACCGGGGAGCTGTTTTTT. This chain links TRBV7-3 with TRBJ2-2; no definite D call. CDR1 SGHTA and CDR2 FQGTGA come from the germline V gene. The CDR3 has 14 residues. The V gene lost 1 base and the J gene lost 0 bases, with 3 bases spanning the gap.

The chain joins TRBV7-2 to TRBJ2-5; 11 bases line up with TRBD2. The CDR3 sequence is 15 residues long. From germline, CDR1 is SGHTA and CDR2 FQGNSA. The V and J ends lost 1 base and 3 bases, in that order; junction bases with no gene match: 1. CDR3 amino acids: CASSLVGLAEETQYF. The CDR3 coding sequence is TGTGCCAGCAGCTTAGTGGGACTAGCGGAAGAGACCCAGTACTTC.

V is TRBV3-1 (or the pseudogene TRBV3-2) and J is TRBJ1-1, with D uncertain. V was shortened by 4 bases and J by 1 base, with 13 bases between the two germline ends. This CDR3 is built from 15 residues. CDR1 is LGHDT, CDR2 YNNKEL, per germline (reference sequence). CDR3 sequence: CASSPRGGGNTEAFF. CDR3 nucleotides: TGTGCCAGCAGCCCTAGAGGCGGAGGGAACACTGAAGCTTTCTTT.

J is TRBJ1-2 and V is TRBV10-3; tentative D call: TRBD1 (5 bases). Germline CDR1 and CDR2: ENHRY and SYGVKD. This CDR3 is 17 amino acids long. The V and J ends lost 0 bases and 5 bases respectively, with 19 bases between them. CDR3 amino acids: CAISESSGPTGTYGYTF. The CDR3 nucleotides read TGTGCCATCAGTGAGTCAAGTGGGCCTACAGGAACATATGGCTACACCTTC.

This rearrangement joins TRBV24-1 to TRBJ1-2, with D tentatively TRBD1 (5 bases). CDR1 KGHDR and CDR2 SFDVKD come from the germline V gene. The length of the CDR3 is 16 residues. V dropped 4 bases and J dropped 8 bases, with 22 bases sitting between them. The CDR3 reads CATSERLGTDISGYTF. CDR3 sequence (DNA): TGTGCCACCAGTGAGCGATTGGGGACTGACATATCCGGCTACACCTTC.

V gene TRBV14 combines with J gene TRBJ1-3; D is undetermined. Germline-derived CDR1 and CDR2 are SGHDN and FVKESK. Trimming pared 4 bases from V and 2 bases from J, leaving 9 bases between. This CDR3 region has 14 residues. The DNA for the CDR3 is TGTGCCAGCAGCCCGCAGGAGCCTGGAAACACCATATATTTT. This gives the protein CASSPQEPGNTIYF.

This sequence joins TRBV24-1 and TRBJ2-3; D is uncertain. This CDR3 comprises 14 residues. Germline assignment: CDR1 KGHDR and CDR2 SFDVKD. Deletions cut 4 bases from V and 3 bases from J, with 10 bases between. CDR3 loop: CATSEDSLTDTQYF. CDR3 bases: TGTGCCACCAGTGAAGACTCATTAACAGATACGCAGTATTTT.

This clone appeared once. V and J are TRBV9 and TRBJ1-5; 8 bases line up with TRBD1. The J segment lost 4 bases and the V segment lost 3 bases, leaving 9 bases of the junction unmatched. The CDR3 has 16 amino acids. The germline V gene has CDR1 SGDLS and CDR2 YYNGEE. CDR3 sequence reads: CASSASDRDANQPQHF. The CDR3 DNA reads TGTGCCAGCAGCGCCTCGGACAGGGACGCTAATCAGCCCCAGCATTTT.

The genes are TRBV6-5 and TRBJ1-2; D might be TRBD1 (5 bases). The CDR3 consists of 14 residues. Trimming removed 7 bases from V and 1 base from J, with 13 bases in between. CDR1 is MNHEY, CDR2 SVGAGI, per germline. CDR3 residues: CASTRELFNYGYTF. CDR3 coding DNA: TGTGCCAGCACCAGGGAGCTTTTTAACTATGGCTACACCTTC.

V is TRBV5-8 and J is TRBJ2-7; D unclear. Germline V gene sequence: CDR1 SGHTS, CDR2 YDEGEE. This CDR3 comprises 10 residues. The V and J ends lost 5 bases and 2 bases respectively, with 2 bases between them. Here the CDR3 reads CASRTYEQYF. CDR3 in DNA: TGTGCCAGCAGAACCTACGAGCAGTACTTC. The full variable domain, in which reference TRBV5-8 and TRBJ2-7 provide the parts outside the CDR3, is EAGVTQSPTHLIKTRGQQATLRCSPISGHTSVYWYQQALGLGLQFLLWYDEGEERNRGNFPPRFSGRQFPNYSSELNVNALELEDSALYLCASRTYEQYFGPGTRLTVT.

V and J are TRBV15 and TRBJ1-6, with D unresolved. The V end was cut by 0 bases, the J end by 11 bases, with 14 bases between. Germline CDR1 is LNHNV and CDR2 is YYDKDF (reference sequence). CDR3 size: 15 residues. The CDR3 loop reads CATSRDREGGAPLHF. CDR3 nucleotide sequence: TGTGCCACCAGCAGAGATCGAGAGGGAGGTGCACCCCTCCACTTT.

This sequence joins TRBV12-5 and TRBJ1-2; the match to TRBD1 covers 8 bases. V was pared by 6 bases and J by 7 bases, with 7 bases of the junction left unmatched. The CDR3 is 13 amino acids. Germline V gene data show CDR1 as LGHNT and CDR2 as FRNRAP. Here the CDR3 reads CASGPRTGLGYTF. Written as DNA, the CDR3 is TGTGCTAGTGGCCCTCGGACAGGGCTTGGCTACACCTTC.

This chain joins TRBV6-1 and TRBJ1-4, with D possibly matching TRBD1 (5 bases). Germline V gene sequence: CDR1 MNHNS, CDR2 SASEGT. This CDR3 has 14 residues. The V end lost 2 bases, the J end lost 8 bases, and 12 bases lay between the germline ends. The CDR3 loop is CASSEHPGREKLFF. The DNA of the CDR3 is TGTGCCAGCAGTGAACATCCGGGACGCGAAAAACTGTTTTTT.

The chain links TRBV19 to TRBJ2-2; D is perhaps TRBD2 (5 bases). Trimming took off 3 bases at V and 8 bases at J, with 13 bases between the two ends. Germline V gene lookup returns CDR1 LNHDA and CDR2 SQIVND (reference sequence). The CDR3 contains 14 residues. CDR3 sequence reads: CASSIGRRSGELFF. As DNA, the CDR3 is TGTGCCAGTAGTATCGGTCGGAGGTCTGGGGAGCTGTTTTTT.